Sequencing of this TCR beta chain was carried out in a study of CD8+ T cells in alopecia areata. Sequencing templates came from extracted RNA that was reverse transcribed into cDNA. Repertoires were generated with immunoSEQ multiplex PCR, while TCRdb's copy carries only in-frame clones and drops some. Found here are around 98,000 clones, about 45% of them singletons; the top ten hold almost 0.8%. This CDR3 is 14 amino acids long. Germline V CDR1 and CDR2: KGHSH, LQKENI. Trimming shortened V by 0 bases and J by 8 bases, and 11 bases separated the two germline ends. This sequence joins TRBV18 and TRBJ2-1; D might be TRBD2 (5 bases). This clonotype originated in a human donor with alopecia areata. The sample was CD4+ T cells sorted from blood. The CDR3 nucleotides read TGTGCCAGCTCACCACCTAGCGTGAAAGATGAGCAGTTCTTC. Translated: CASSPPSVKDEQFF.